The 18 T cell receptor beta chains in this list originate from one sample, sequenced in a study of tumor-infiltrating lymphocytes in primary liver carcinoma. Scientists recovered RNA and DNA together from approximately 20-30 mg of unsorted bulk tissue. The template, approximately 500 ng total RNA, yielded TCR beta cDNA made with a constant-region primer. The TCR beta library was amplified through three nested multiplex PCR rounds in a modified ARM-PCR procedure. The opening two PCR rounds, approximately 10 cycles each, paired TRBV1-TRBV30 forward primers with a C-beta reverse primer. TCRdb passed the multiplex PCR reads through MiXCR, listing each CDR3 protein once. The sample includes approximately 42,000 distinct CDR3 sequences, more than 60% of them seen just once. The sample consisted of tumor-adjacent normal liver tissue. The receptors were sampled from a woman aged 25-40 years with primary liver carcinoma and hepatitis B virus infection.

With respect to this clonotype: Since the CDR3 does not end with the conserved phenylalanine or tryptophan, this likely comes from a read error. The DNA is omitted, as the CDR3 cannot be located on it reliably, and the CDR3 follows TCRdb's listing. The gene calls are TRBV4-2 and TRBJ2-1; the table's D call, TRBD2, was not checked against the DNA. The germline V gene encodes CDR1 LGHNA and CDR2 YNFKEQ. The CDR3 extends over 17 residues, inclusive of both ends. The CDR3: CASSQDSGSGSIDEQIS.

The V gene is TRBV4-3, the J gene TRBJ1-2; maybe TRBD1 (6 bases). Trimming stripped 1 base from V and 3 bases from J, with 15 bases between. CDR3 length: 16 residues. Germline V lookup: CDR1 LGHNA, CDR2 YSLEER. The CDR3 region is CASSQVWGGGYYGYTF. In DNA form, the CDR3 reads TGCGCCAGCAGCCAAGTCTGGGGGGGCGGCTACTATGGCTACACCTTC.

In the case of this clonotype: A read error may produce the germline difference seen at one junction end. This chain links TRBV7-8 with TRBJ2-7; D remains unclear. The CDR3 totals 14 residues. In germline, CDR1 is SGHVS, CDR2 FQNEAQ. For the CDR3, the DNA is TGTGCCAGCAGCGCTCCCCTGTTGTCCCCCGAGCTGTACTTC. It is translated as CASSAPLLSPELYF.

Written as DNA, the CDR3 is TGTGCCAGCATCGCACAGGGTGGGGATGAGACCCAGTACTTC. Translating gives CASIAQGGDETQYF. The J gene is TRBJ2-5, the V gene TRBV7-3, with D maybe TRBD1 (6 bases). V was shortened by 7 bases and J by 5 bases, with 17 bases between the two germline ends. The CDR3 totals 14 residues. CDR1 and CDR2 (germline): SGHTA, FQGTGA.

Regarding this clonotype: With a much larger clone just one base away, this may be a read error. The chain couples TRBV24-1 to TRBJ2-1; possibly TRBD1 or TRBD2 for D (5 bases each). CDR1 is KGHDR, CDR2 SFDVKD, per germline. CDR3 length: 12 amino acids. V was trimmed by 10 bases and J by 6 bases, leaving 12 bases between them. The CDR3 region is CATGPICNEQFF. The CDR3, as DNA: TGTGCCACGGGACCGATATGCAATGAGCAGTTCTTC.

The chain links TRBV10-2 to TRBJ2-7; 7 bases map to TRBD2. In germline, CDR1 is WSHSY, CDR2 SAAADI. With 7 bases clipped from V and 3 bases from J, the junction kept 6 bases outside the gene matches. CDR3 size: 13 residues. The CDR3 spells CASNRAGYYEQYF. The CDR3 DNA reads TGCGCCAGCAATCGAGCGGGGTACTACGAGCAGTACTTC.

This rearrangement joins TRBV12-3 or TRBV12-4 to TRBJ1-1; D is ambiguous. V lost 6 bases, J lost 7 bases, and 9 bases lay in between. This CDR3 has 11 residues. CDR3 protein: CASRGYIEAFF. The CDR3 DNA reads as TGTGCCAGCAGGGGATACATTGAAGCTTTCTTT.

Concerning this clonotype itself: The junction departs from germline at one end; a sequencing error may be responsible. V gene TRBV7-3 combines with J gene TRBJ2-3, with a tentative D call TRBD1 (6 bases). CDR1 and CDR2 from the germline V gene are SGHTA and FQGTGA. The length of the CDR3 is 14 residues. CDR3 bases: TGTGCCAGCGCTAATGGGGGCCGCACAGATACGCATTATTTT. Amino acid sequence: CASANGGRTDTHYF.

This clonotype was recorded at least ten times. The V call is TRBV12-3 or TRBV12-4, the J call TRBJ1-1; a possible D gene is TRBD1 (5 bases). V dropped 5 bases and J dropped 7 bases, with 11 bases sitting between them. This CDR3 has 12 residues. The CDR3 DNA reads TGTGCCAGCAGTATGGGGGGGTATGAAGCTTTCTTT. Its translation is CASSMGGYEAFF.

This clonotype was detected many times. The CDR3 sequence is CASTGQGNTEAFF. CDR3 nucleotides: TGCGCCAGTACCGGACAGGGGAACACTGAAGCTTTCTTT. V gene TRBV5-1 combines with J gene TRBJ1-1, with 8 bases fitting TRBD1. After removal of 8 bases from V and 1 base from J, the junction contained 4 bases not matched to a gene. This CDR3 comprises 13 residues. CDR1 and CDR2 (germline): SGHRS, YFSETQ.

This sequence joins TRBV12-3 or TRBV12-4 and TRBJ2-1, with D possibly being TRBD2 (6 bases). Trimming pared 6 bases from V and 2 bases from J, leaving 11 bases between. This CDR3 has 14 amino acids. CDR3 nucleotides: TGTGCCAGCAGGTGTAGCGGAACCTACAATGAGCAGTTCTTC. Amino acid sequence: CASRCSGTYNEQFF.

A note on this clonotype: The junction does not match germline at one end; this may be a read error. The chain couples TRBV24-1 to TRBJ2-1; 11 bases fit TRBD2. This CDR3 is built from 14 residues. Germline-derived CDR1 and CDR2 are KGHDR and SFDVKD. This CDR3 reads CATSDSSGGPEQFF. In DNA, the CDR3 is TGTGCTACCAGTGATTCTAGCGGGGGGCCTGAGCAGTTCTTC.

The chain links TRBV6-5 to TRBJ2-4; tentatively, D is TRBD1 (6 bases). Trimming pared 9 bases from V and 3 bases from J, leaving 9 bases between. CDR1 and CDR2 from the germline V gene are MNHEY and SVGAGI. The length of the CDR3 is 12 residues. DNA for the CDR3: TGTGCCAGAGGACAGAACAAAAACATTCAGTACTTC. This sequence encodes CARGQNKNIQYF.

A word on this clonotype: A junction boundary mismatches the germline segment, possibly from a read error. The chain joins TRBV12-3 or TRBV12-4 to TRBJ2-3, with D unclear. The CDR3 is 14 residues long. CDR3: CARTWVGSTDTQYF. The CDR3 DNA follows: TGTGCCAGAACCTGGGTGGGAAGCACAGATACGCAATACTTT.

In its sample, this clonotype was seen once. A much larger clone differs from this one at a single base, so this may be a read error. This chain connects TRBV28 to TRBJ2-7, with D possibly TRBD2 on 5 matching bases. Germline loops: CDR1 MDHEN, CDR2 SYDVKM. V gave up 2 bases and J gave up 2 bases, with 10 bases separating them. This CDR3 is built from 14 residues. The DNA for the CDR3 is TGTGCCAGCAGTTTAGAGCGGAAGCCCTACGAGCAGTACTTC. It specifies CASSLERKPYEQYF. The full variable domain, completed using reference TRBV28 and TRBJ2-7, is DVKVTQSSRYLVKRTGEKVFLECVQDMDHENMFWYRQDPGLGLRLIYFSYDVKMKEKGDIPEGYSVSREKKERFSLILESASTNQTSMYLCASSLERKPYEQYFGPGTRLTVT.

J is TRBJ2-5 and V is TRBV6-1, with TRBD1 identical over 7 bases. Germline V CDR1 and CDR2: MNHNS, SASEGT. The ends lost 6 bases at V and 4 bases at J; junction bases unmatched: 14. CDR3 size: 16 residues. This CDR3 reads CASSRQGSEGRETQYF. The CDR3 DNA reads as TGTGCCAGCAGCCGACAGGGCTCTGAGGGACGAGAGACCCAGTACTTC.

The chain is built from TRBV11-2 and TRBJ2-7; D unresolved. V dropped 1 base and J dropped 0 bases, with 16 bases sitting between them. This CDR3 spans 17 amino acids. Germline V lookup: CDR1 SGHAT, CDR2 FQNNGV. The CDR3 region is CASSLGGTVLGSYEQYF. The CDR3 nucleotides are TGTGCCAGCAGCTTAGGGGGTACAGTTCTGGGCTCCTACGAGCAGTACTTC. The variable domain in full, completed from reference TRBV11-2 and TRBJ2-7, reads EAGVAQSPRYKIIEKRQSVAFWCNPISGHATLYWYQQILGQGPKLLIQFQNNGVVDDSQLPKDRFSAERLKGVDSTLKIQPAKLEDSAVYLCASSLGGTVLGSYEQYFGPGTRLTVT.

CDR3 loop: CARRDSRSSPSYEQYF. The CDR3 nucleotides are TGTGCCAGGCGAGATAGCAGGAGTTCCCCCTCCTACGAGCAGTACTTC. The chain joins TRBV6-5 to TRBJ2-7; D is unresolved. Per the germline V gene, CDR1 is MNHEY and CDR2 is SVGAGI. The CDR3 runs to 16 residues. V was shortened by 9 bases and J by 0 bases, with 21 bases between the two germline ends.